The rows below give T cell receptor beta chains drawn from one sample of a study of shared clonotypes between healthy human individuals. Repertoires were generated with immunoSEQ multiplex PCR, while TCRdb's copy carries only in-frame clones and drops some. This table holds roughly 2,000,000 clones, over 85% found once. The sequencing sample was made of naive CD8+ T cells sorted from blood. All receptors derive from a man between 18 and 35 years old in good health. Each CDR3 is given with its conserved first and last residue. Fields, in order: D gene, J gene, V gene, clone size, CDR3 DNA, CDR3 protein. The D gene is left open where the match is weak. Part of the rows lack a size; the others show once, few, many or a class for expanded clones.

d_gene: TRBD2
j_gene: TRBJ2-1
v_gene: TRBV27
abundance: NA
CDR3nt: TGTGCCAGCAGCCCCGGACTAGCGGGGGGCCTGTACAATGAGCAGTTCTTC
CDR3aa: CASSPGLAGGLYNEQFF

d_gene: NA
j_gene: TRBJ2-3
v_gene: TRBV29-1
abundance: once
CDR3nt: TGCAGCGTTGGGGGGCCAAACACAGATACGCAGTATTTT
CDR3aa: CSVGGPNTDTQYF

d_gene: NA
j_gene: TRBJ1-2
v_gene: TRBV5-1
abundance: NA
CDR3nt: TGCGCCAGCAGCTCAGGGACGGACGTTTCCTATGGCTACACCTTC
CDR3aa: CASSSGTDVSYGYTF

d_gene: TRBD1
j_gene: TRBJ1-1
v_gene: TRBV19
abundance: NA
CDR3nt: TGTGCCAGTGGACAGGGGGCCTCTGAAGCTTTCTTT
CDR3aa: CASGQGASEAFF

d_gene: NA
j_gene: TRBJ2-7
v_gene: TRBV12-5
abundance: NA
CDR3nt: TGTGCTAGTGGTTTGATCCGGGACATCGCCTACGAGCAGTACTTC
CDR3aa: CASGLIRDIAYEQYF

d_gene: TRBD2
j_gene: TRBJ2-3
v_gene: TRBV7-9
abundance: NA
CDR3nt: TGTGCCAGCAGTAGTAGCGGGGGGGCCGTAGATACGCAGTATTTT
CDR3aa: CASSSSGGAVDTQYF

d_gene: NA
j_gene: TRBJ1-1
v_gene: TRBV6-5
abundance: NA
CDR3nt: TGTGCCAGCAGCCCGGGACGACACACTGAAGCTTTCTTT
CDR3aa: CASSPGRHTEAFF

d_gene: TRBD1
j_gene: TRBJ2-3
v_gene: TRBV29-1
abundance: NA
CDR3nt: TGCAGCGTTTCGGGACAGAGCACAGATACGCAGTATTTT
CDR3aa: CSVSGQSTDTQYF

d_gene: NA
j_gene: TRBJ1-1
v_gene: TRBV7-9
abundance: NA
CDR3nt: TGTGCCAGCAGCTGGCTGACTGCGAACACTGAAGCTTTCTTT
CDR3aa: CASSWLTANTEAFF

d_gene: NA
j_gene: TRBJ2-2
v_gene: TRBV2
abundance: NA
CDR3nt: TGTGCCAGCAGTGAAGGGCCTCACACCGGGGAGCTGTTTTTT
CDR3aa: CASSEGPHTGELFF

d_gene: NA
j_gene: TRBJ2-1
v_gene: TRBV4-1
abundance: once
CDR3nt: TGCGCCAGCAGCCCCCTGGGTAGCTACAATGAGCAGTTCTTC
CDR3aa: CASSPLGSYNEQFF

d_gene: NA
j_gene: TRBJ2-3
v_gene: TRBV30
abundance: NA
CDR3nt: TGTGCCTGGAGTGTAATCACAGATACGCAGTATTTT
CDR3aa: CAWSVITDTQYF

d_gene: TRBD1
j_gene: TRBJ1-2
v_gene: TRBV6-1
abundance: NA
CDR3nt: TGTGCCAGCAGTGAAGGTCCCGGGACAGGGATTAACTATGGCTACACCTTC
CDR3aa: CASSEGPGTGINYGYTF